The next 12 T cell receptor beta chains were all read from a single sample in a study of T cell responses to AZD1222 COVID-19 vaccine. Profiled with immunoSEQ multiplex PCR; TCRdb holds only in-frame clones, not every one. The table lists 96,000 or so clones, roughly nine tenths of them singletons. Sequenced material: peripheral blood, taken on day 0 of AZD1222 vaccination. These receptors all stem from an adult in good health.

The chain recombines TRBV5-1 with TRBJ2-1, with TRBD1 matching 7 bases. The V segment lost 7 bases and the J segment 6 bases; nucleotides outside the gene matches: 13. The germline CDR1 and CDR2 sequences are SGHRS and YFSETQ. The CDR3 extends over 15 amino acids. The CDR3 bases are TGCGCCAGCTGCCAAGGTGACAGGGAGATCAATGAGCAGTTCTTC. As protein: CASCQGDREINEQFF.

V usage is TRBV12-5 and J usage is TRBJ1-5; D gene uncertain. The germline V gene has CDR1 LGHNT and CDR2 FRNRAP. V shed 4 bases and J shed 10 bases, with 17 bases lying between them. The CDR3 has 14 amino acids. DNA of the CDR3: TGTGCTAGTGGTTCCGGAACTGCGTGGAAACCCCAGCATTTT. This codes for CASGSGTAWKPQHF.

CDR3 DNA sequence: TGTGCCAGCAGCCCCGCCTGGGGACTAGCGGGGGGAGTCTACAATGAGCAGTTCTTC. As protein: CASSPAWGLAGGVYNEQFF. This chain joins TRBV5-6 and TRBJ2-1; TRBD2 matches at 15 bases. The CDR3 length is 19 residues. Germline CDR1 SGHDT, CDR2 YYEEEE. Trimming took 4 bases from V and 3 from J; bases not matched to a gene: 11.

This chain uses TRBV10-2 with TRBJ2-1; D gene uncertain. The V gene lost 3 bases and the J gene lost 5 bases, with 2 bases spanning the gap. Germline CDR1 WSHSY, CDR2 SAAADI. This CDR3 contains 11 residues. CDR3 nucleotide sequence: TGCGCCAGCAGTGAAAACAATGAGCAGTTCTTC. Translated: CASSENNEQFF.

The genes are TRBV30 and TRBJ1-2; D is possibly TRBD1 (6 bases). Trimming removed 3 bases from V and 7 bases from J, with 15 bases in between. Germline V CDR1 and CDR2: GTSNPN, SVGIG (reference sequence). This CDR3 is built from 13 residues. The CDR3 nucleotides read TGTGCCTGGAGCGCCTACAGGGAAAGTGGCTACACCTTC. Translation gives CAWSAYRESGYTF.

This chain joins TRBV3-1 (or the pseudogene TRBV3-2) and TRBJ2-7, with D tentatively TRBD1 or TRBD2 (5 bases each). Germline loops: CDR1 LGHDT, CDR2 YNNKEL (reference sequence). The CDR3 contains 16 residues. V lost 4 bases and J 0 bases, leaving 16 bases between the germline ends. The DNA of the CDR3 is TGTGCCAGCAGCCCCCAGTCTGCAGGGAGCTCCTACGAGCAGTACTTC. Protein sequence: CASSPQSAGSSYEQYF.

This clone was found a few times. This chain uses TRBV5-8 with TRBJ2-7; 13 bases agree with TRBD2. Germline CDR1 is SGHTS and CDR2 is YDEGEE. Trimming cost V 4 bases and J 1 base; bases outside gene matches: 2. The CDR3 extends over 15 amino acids. This chain's CDR3 is CASSRTSGGSYEQYF. The CDR3 DNA follows: TGTGCCAGCAGCCGGACTAGCGGGGGATCCTACGAGCAGTACTTC.

This clone was observed a few times. The V call is TRBV6-2 or TRBV6-3, the J call TRBJ2-7; D perhaps matches TRBD1 (7 bases). There are 14 residues in the CDR3. Germline loops: CDR1 MNHEY, CDR2 SVGEGT. V lost 6 bases, J lost 5 bases, and 17 bases lay in between. Here the CDR3 DNA reads TGTGCCAGCAGCCTCGTCCAGGGGGGCGACGAGCAGTACTTC. It encodes CASSLVQGGDEQYF.

This clone was detected once. CDR3: CASSAYSKYTGELFF. Here the CDR3 DNA reads TGTGCCAGCAGCGCGTACAGTAAATACACCGGGGAGCTGTTTTTT. This chain connects TRBV9 to TRBJ2-2; D ambiguous. The germline CDR1 and CDR2 sequences are SGDLS and YYNGEE. The CDR3 loop spans 15 amino acids. Trimming stripped 3 bases from V and 3 bases from J, with 12 bases between.

The chain couples TRBV7-9 to TRBJ1-2, with TRBD1 identical over 7 bases. CDR1 and CDR2 (germline): SEHNR, FQNEAQ (reference sequence). Unmatched junction bases numbered 15, after V lost 5 bases and J lost 6 bases. CDR3 length: 16 amino acids. In nucleotides, the CDR3 is TGTGCCAGCAGCCTCGGGACAGCCGCAATGCTCGATGGCTACACCTTC. Its translation: CASSLGTAAMLDGYTF.

The chain links TRBV23-1 to TRBJ2-2; 7 bases are a match to TRBD1. TRBV23-1 has ORF status, its function being uncertain. The CDR3 has 16 residues. With 9 bases clipped from V and 4 bases from J, the junction kept 14 bases outside the gene matches. The CDR3 DNA reads as TGCGCCAGTCGGCCGGACAGGAACGGAAGCACCGGGGAGCTGTTTTTT. Its translation is CASRPDRNGSTGELFF.

The chain couples TRBV27 to TRBJ2-1; 9 bases match TRBD2. V lost 0 bases and J lost 0; bases outside the gene matches: 0. CDR1 is MNHEY and CDR2 is SMNVEV in the germline V gene (reference sequence). This CDR3 has 16 residues. The CDR3 DNA reads as TGTGCCAGCAGTTTATCGCGGGGGGGCTCCTACAATGAGCAGTTCTTC. Residues: CASSLSRGGSYNEQFF.